Here is one TCR beta chain with its context. Antigen unknown. This entry comes from a study of T cell repertoires in cytomegalovirus infection. TCRdb itself ran the reads through MiXCR, one entry per CDR3 protein. The sample shows about 310,000 distinct CDR3 sequences, roughly 16% of them seen only once. Germline assignment: CDR1 SGHRS and CDR2 YFSETQ. Trimming stripped 4 bases from V and 1 base from J, with 14 bases between. The CDR3 totals 15 residues. Findings and caveats of the study: The response measured ex vivo was dominated by TCR beta clonotypes (HLA-C-restricted and CMV-specific).

The chain is built from TRBV5-1 and TRBJ1-1, with D possibly being TRBD1 (5 bases). Sequenced sample: PBMCs. The clonotype was recovered from a human donor in good health (CMV status not recorded). Some clones in this sample may be carry-over from other donors' samples. The CDR3 DNA sequence: TGCGCCAGCAGCGGCGGGGGAGCGGGGAACACTGAAGCTTTCTTT. Translation gives CASSGGGAGNTEAFF.